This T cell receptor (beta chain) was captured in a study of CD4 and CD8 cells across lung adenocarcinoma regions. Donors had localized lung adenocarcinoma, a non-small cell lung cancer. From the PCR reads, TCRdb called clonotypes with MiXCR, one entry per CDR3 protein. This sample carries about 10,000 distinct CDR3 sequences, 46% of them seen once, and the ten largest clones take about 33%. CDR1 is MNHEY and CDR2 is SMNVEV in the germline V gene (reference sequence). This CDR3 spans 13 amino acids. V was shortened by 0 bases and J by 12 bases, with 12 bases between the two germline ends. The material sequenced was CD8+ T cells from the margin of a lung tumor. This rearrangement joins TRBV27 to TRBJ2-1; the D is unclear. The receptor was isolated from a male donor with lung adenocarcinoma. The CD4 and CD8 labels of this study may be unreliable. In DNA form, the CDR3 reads TGTGCCAGCAGTTTATCTTGGCGAAGTATGCAGTTCTTC. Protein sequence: CASSLSWRSMQFF.